This entry features one T cell receptor beta chain sequence. The data were taken from a study of technical replicates of blood from a few donors. Looked up from germline, CDR1 is MNHEY and CDR2 is SVGAGI. The CDR3 is 15 amino acids. The ends lost 3 bases at V and 8 bases at J; junction bases unmatched: 8. Sequencing used immunoSEQ multiplex PCR; TCRdb keeps in-frame clones, though not all of them. The sample shows 70,000 to 95,000 clones, about nine tenths of them seen only once. Sequencing was carried out using T cells isolated from PBMCs. The chain is built from TRBV6-5 and TRBJ1-3; 9 bases map to TRBD1. The receptor comes from a human donor in good health. Some clones in this sample may be carry-over from other donors' samples. CDR3 amino acids: CASSYYEGQGHTIYF. The CDR3 DNA reads TGTGCCAGCAGTTATTACGAGGGACAGGGACACACCATATATTTT.